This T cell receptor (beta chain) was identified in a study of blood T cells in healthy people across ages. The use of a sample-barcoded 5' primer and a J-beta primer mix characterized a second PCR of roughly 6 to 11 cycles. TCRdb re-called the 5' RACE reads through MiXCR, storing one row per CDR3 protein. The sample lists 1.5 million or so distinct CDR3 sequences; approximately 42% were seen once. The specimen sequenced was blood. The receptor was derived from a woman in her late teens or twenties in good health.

CDR3 protein: CASSTERGRSYEQYF. The CDR3, as DNA: TGTGCCAGCAGTACCGAGCGGGGGAGATCCTACGAGCAGTACTTC. The J gene is TRBJ2-7, the V gene TRBV12-3 or TRBV12-4; 8 bases match TRBD2. This CDR3 is 15 amino acids long. The J segment lost 1 base and the V segment lost 5 bases, leaving 7 bases of the junction unmatched.